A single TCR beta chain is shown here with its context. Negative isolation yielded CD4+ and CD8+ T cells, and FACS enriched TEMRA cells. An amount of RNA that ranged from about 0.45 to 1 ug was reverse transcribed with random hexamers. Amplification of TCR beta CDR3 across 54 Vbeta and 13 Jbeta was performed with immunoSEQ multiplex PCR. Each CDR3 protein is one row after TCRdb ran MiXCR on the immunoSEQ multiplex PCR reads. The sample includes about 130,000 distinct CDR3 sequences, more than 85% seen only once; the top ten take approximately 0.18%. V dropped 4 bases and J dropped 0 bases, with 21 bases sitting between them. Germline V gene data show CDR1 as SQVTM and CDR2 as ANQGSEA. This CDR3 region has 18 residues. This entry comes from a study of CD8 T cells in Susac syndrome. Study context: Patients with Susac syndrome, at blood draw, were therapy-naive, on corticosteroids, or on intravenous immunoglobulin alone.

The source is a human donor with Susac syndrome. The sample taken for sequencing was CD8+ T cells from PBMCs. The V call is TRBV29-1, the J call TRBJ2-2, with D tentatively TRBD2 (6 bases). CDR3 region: CSVGGDLETLTNTGELFF. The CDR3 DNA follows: TGCAGCGTTGGGGGGGACCTTGAGACATTAACGAACACCGGGGAGCTGTTTTTT.